Listed below are T cell receptor beta chains from one sample, sequenced in a study of cytotoxic CD8 clonotypes in ibrutinib-treated CLL. Profiling relied on immunoSEQ multiplex PCR, and the TCRdb table lists in-frame clones only, not all of them. The sample lists 190,000 or so clones, over 60% occurring once. This material consisted of PBMCs, taken after 24 months of ibrutinib treatment. These receptors were taken from a human donor with chronic lymphocytic leukemia. CDR3s leave out the opening cysteine and the closing phenylalanine or tryptophan. Each record gives: J gene, V gene, D gene, CDR3 protein. D genes are given only for firm matches.

>TRBJ2-7|TRBV6-1|.
ASSDLDGLVEQY
>TRBJ1-2|TRBV7-9|.
ASSPLGPGPNYGYT
>TRBJ1-1|TRBV10-1|.
ASSQGPRTEAF
>TRBJ2-3|TRBV9|.
ASSVGLADTQY
>TRBJ1-1|TRBV5-1|.
ASRWGENTEAF
>TRBJ2-5|TRBV28|TRBD2
ASRIAGETQY
>TRBJ1-4|TRBV30|.
AWSGVEKLF
>TRBJ1-1|TRBV7-2|.
ASSLAMGGRTEAF
>TRBJ1-1|TRBV9|.
ASSADWGNTEAF
>TRBJ1-1|TRBV10-3|.
AISVGPNTEAF
>TRBJ2-2|TRBV5-1|.
ASSLIGEKPNTGELF
>TRBJ2-7|TRBV7-9|.
ASSYRVQDYYEQY
>TRBJ1-5|TRBV2|.
ASGGEVQPQH
>TRBJ2-5|TRBV6-5|TRBD1
ASSPGQGRETQY
>TRBJ2-7|TRBV28|.
ASSGGVSYEQY
>TRBJ1-1|TRBV18|.
ASSARGIDFEAF
>TRBJ1-2|TRBV19|.
ASSTGGTNYGYT
>TRBJ2-7|TRBV5-4|TRBD2
ASSSGGVREGREQY
>TRBJ2-3|TRBV5-1|.
ASSLGWTGSTDTQY
>TRBJ2-3|TRBV5-4|TRBD1
ASSFTGGGTDTQY
>TRBJ2-2|TRBV5-1|TRBD2
ASTGNLAGGPGELF
>TRBJ1-5|TRBV2|.
ASSPSSLNQPQH
>TRBJ2-1|TRBV10-3|.
AILRIPDNEQF
>TRBJ1-1|TRBV19|TRBD1
ASRTGGWGAEAF
>TRBJ2-3|TRBV9|.
ASSVEVFTDTQY
>TRBJ1-2|TRBV18|TRBD1
ASSPQGQGARGYT
>TRBJ2-2|TRBV7-6|TRBD1
ASSLDRGENTGELF
>TRBJ2-3|TRBV9|.
ASSVEGRRTDTQY
>TRBJ2-1|TRBV11-2|TRBD2
ASSLASGTYNEQF
>TRBJ2-7|TRBV7-6|.
ASSGSVTYEQY
>TRBJ1-1|TRBV21-1|.
ASTKGGPTEAF
>TRBJ2-7|TRBV9|TRBD2
ASSETSGQAYEQY
>TRBJ1-5|TRBV30|.
AWSVGETNQPQH
>TRBJ2-5|TRBV11-2|.
ASSLVTPGLQETQY
>TRBJ2-1|TRBV5-4|TRBD2
ASSFSGRPSADEQF
>TRBJ1-1|TRBV7-9|TRBD1
ASSLGTENTEAF
>TRBJ2-7|TRBV4-3|.
ASSQDPIGTYEQY
>TRBJ2-4|TRBV11-2|.
ASSLDLRTKNIQY
>TRBJ1-2|TRBV21-1|.
ATIRESVGYT